A single T cell receptor (beta chain) is shown here with its context. Its antigen remains unknown. The CDR3 has 14 residues. V was trimmed by 2 bases and J by 6 bases, leaving 8 bases between them. CDR1 is MNHNY and CDR2 is SVGAGI in the germline V gene (reference sequence). This specimen comes from a study of shared clonotypes between healthy human individuals. Whole-study results and caveats: When compared with the clonotypes that were shared by all four sorted-subset donors, the non-shared clonotypes turned out to have lower generation probabilities. Sharing of clonotypes among donors was expected to vary with sequencing depth.

At a deep level, the assay was run. Sorted subsets were amplified in replicate PCRs using 200 ng DNA, roughly 30,000 T cell genomes. Assay: immunoSEQ multiplex PCR; the TCRdb copy retains only in-frame clones and omits some. This sample carries some 1 million clones, 65% to 75% of them seen once, and the ten largest clones take approximately 1.5%. The chain recombines TRBV6-6 with TRBJ1-6; D is perhaps TRBD1 (5 bases). The TCR originated in a man aged 18 to 30 in good health. Sequenced input: memory CD4+ T cells sorted from blood. The subset is: CD45RA-negative fraction. The CDR3 spells CASSYIDSNSPLHF. For the CDR3, the DNA is TGTGCCAGCAGTTACATCGACAGTAATTCACCCCTCCACTTT.